This record concerns one T cell receptor beta chain sequence. What it recognizes is unknown. The method was immunoSEQ multiplex PCR; TCRdb's version includes in-frame clones alone and lacks a portion of them. Of approximately 90,000 clones detected, around 90% appear once; the ten largest clones hold over 7.5%. This record belongs to a study of T cell responses to AZD1222 COVID-19 vaccine. Study-wide background: Pooled samples include second doses given at about 4 or 12 weeks.

Germline V gene sequence: CDR1 DFQATT, CDR2 SNEGSKA (reference sequence). V trimming: 3 bases; J trimming: 2 bases; junction bases outside the gene matches: 4. This CDR3 is built from 15 residues. Study-level findings and limits: Most donors were white British, females outnumbered males, and clonal diversity was possibly underestimated.

V usage is TRBV20-1 and J usage is TRBJ1-5; 10 bases align to TRBD1. This clonotype was sampled from an adult in good health. The specimen comprised peripheral blood, sampled on day 0 of AZD1222 vaccination. The DNA for the CDR3 is TGCAGTGCTAGTTCGGGGACAGGGGGCAATCAGCCCCAGCATTTT. The encoded protein is CSASSGTGGNQPQHF.